These 4 T cell receptor beta chains share one sample of origin, sequenced in a study of cytomegalovirus exposure and HLA in healthy donors. The PCR ran on 60 Vbeta and 13 Jbeta primers. This table comes from immunoSEQ multiplex PCR, and its TCRdb copy is limited to in-frame clones, with some not included. The sample carries 100,000 to 150,000 clones, over 9.5% recorded once. Sequenced sample: PBMCs. All receptors come from a woman aged 18-29 years in good health and CMV-seropositive.

The chain is built from TRBV11-3 and TRBJ2-3, with 14 bases that match TRBD2. Trimming removed 2 bases from V and 7 bases from J; junction bases left unmatched: 11. There are 18 residues in the CDR3. Germline CDR1 and CDR2: SGHNT and YENEEA. The CDR3 is CASSLWGTSGSGWNTQYF. The CDR3 DNA follows: TGTGCCAGCAGCTTATGGGGGACTAGCGGGAGTGGGTGGAATACGCAGTATTTT.

The chain combines TRBV4-2 with TRBJ1-2, with D hard to call. CDR1 is LGHNA and CDR2 is YNFKEQ in the germline V gene. V lost 4 bases, J lost 5 bases, and 11 bases lay in between. This CDR3 has 13 amino acids. The CDR3 nucleotides read TGTGCCAGCAGCCCTGGGCTTTTATATGGCTACACCTTC. Amino acids: CASSPGLLYGYTF.

This clone was seen only a few times. The V and J genes are TRBV5-1 and TRBJ2-1; 11 bases align to TRBD2. The CDR3 sequence is 19 residues long. V shed 4 bases, J shed 5 bases, and the junction held 17 bases outside the gene matches. The germline CDR1 and CDR2 sequences are SGHRS and YFSETQ. For the CDR3, the DNA is TGCGCCAGCAGCACGCGGCACAAAGTAGCGGGAGGGAAGAACAATGAGCAGTTCTTC. Its protein product is CASSTRHKVAGGKNNEQFF.

CDR3 residues: CASSLALWDSPFTDEQFF. The CDR3 region has the DNA TGTGCCAGCAGCTTAGCCCTTTGGGACTCCCCATTCACCGATGAGCAGTTCTTC. V gene TRBV5-8 combines with J gene TRBJ2-1, with D perhaps matching TRBD2 (6 bases). The CDR3 sequence is 18 residues long. The germline V and J ends were trimmed by 2 bases and 8 bases, with 26 bases remaining between them. The germline V gene has CDR1 SGHTS and CDR2 YDEGEE.